The entry that follows covers one T cell receptor beta chain sequence. Its cognate antigen is unknown. Trimming cost V 1 base and J 11 bases, with 23 bases left between them. CDR1 SGHTA and CDR2 FQGNSA come from the germline V gene. The CDR3 covers 16 residues. Assay used: immunoSEQ multiplex PCR; TCRdb lists only in-frame clones, some missing. Here the sample spans around 25,000 clones, approximately 67% being singletons. The data belong to a study of cytotoxic CD8 clonotypes in ibrutinib-treated CLL. The wider study: Mean per-sample yields comprised just over 250,000 productive templates and approximately 90,000 productive rearrangements.

Whole-study results and caveats: Clonality, elevated at ibrutinib response, dropped back toward baseline at progression. Baseline levels of clonality went above those of age-matched healthy donors and moved with circulating CD8+ T-cell counts. Private clonotypes, not public ones, expanded at ibrutinib response.

The sample in question was PBMCs, obtained at disease progression, from a patient treated with ibrutinib. V gene TRBV7-2 combines with J gene TRBJ1-1; no clear D gene. The TCR originated in a human donor with chronic lymphocytic leukemia. The CDR3 DNA sequence: TGTGCCAGCAGCTTAGGTTTTGTGGTGTCCTCCTTGGGTGCTTTCTTT. Translation: CASSLGFVVSSLGAFF.